The next 13 T cell receptor beta chains were all read from a single sample in a study of T cells in Graves' hyperthyroidism and ophthalmopathy. Amplified TCR beta CDR3 regions derived from RNA transcripts. Using the HTBI primer set, a first-round RT-PCR was run on the TCR CDR3. TCRdb fed the multiplex PCR reads into MiXCR, producing one record per CDR3 protein. The sample records approximately 600,000 distinct CDR3 sequences, around 15% being singletons. The specimen was blood. These receptors all come from a woman in her 40s with Graves' ophthalmopathy.

This clonotype was seen at least ten times. V usage is TRBV4-1 and J usage is TRBJ1-5; weak D call: TRBD1 (6 bases). The germline gives CDR1 MGHRA, CDR2 YSYEKL. CDR3 length equals 15 residues. V was clipped by 0 bases and J by 5 bases, with 11 bases between them. The CDR3 nucleotides read TGCGCCAGCAGCCAAGACAGGGCAGGGGATCAGCCCCAGCATTTT. It yields the protein CASSQDRAGDQPQHF.

The V gene is TRBV11-1, the J gene TRBJ2-2, with D perhaps matching TRBD1 or TRBD2 (5 bases each). Germline values: CDR1 SGHAT, CDR2 FQDESV (reference sequence). The CDR3 is made up of 15 amino acids. Trimming removed 6 bases at V and 0 bases at J, with 11 bases between. The CDR3 is CASRPGHSNTGELFF. The DNA for the CDR3 is TGTGCCAGCAGGCCGGGGCACTCGAACACCGGGGAGCTGTTTTTT.

In its sample, this clonotype was seen many times. This chain links TRBV12-3 or TRBV12-4 with TRBJ1-2; D remains unclear. V was clipped by 6 bases and J by 4 bases, with 15 bases between them. This CDR3 contains 14 residues. CDR3 loop: CASRRLSTPYGYTF. In DNA form, the CDR3 reads TGTGCCAGCAGAAGGCTGAGTACCCCCTATGGCTACACCTTC.

The chain employs TRBV28 and TRBJ2-7, with D possibly called TRBD1 or TRBD2 (5 bases each). The CDR3 spans 13 residues. Looked up from germline, CDR1 is MDHEN and CDR2 is SYDVKM. Trimming pared 8 bases from V and 6 bases from J, leaving 17 bases between. Here the CDR3 reads CASEEVGDGEQYF. The CDR3 DNA reads TGTGCCAGCGAGGAAGTGGGGGACGGCGAGCAGTACTTC.

The rearrangement uses TRBV5-1 and TRBJ1-2; D is ambiguous. Deletions cut 1 base from V and 3 bases from J, with 13 bases between. The CDR3 is made up of 15 amino acids. Germline-derived CDR1 and CDR2 are SGHRS and YFSETQ. CDR3 sequence: CASSLWLGMDYGYTF. The DNA for the CDR3 is TGCGCCAGCAGCTTGTGGTTGGGAATGGACTATGGCTACACCTTC.

This clonotype was counted at least ten times. The V gene is TRBV27, the J gene TRBJ2-7; 8 bases are shared with TRBD2. CDR1 and CDR2 from the germline V gene are MNHEY and SMNVEV (reference sequence). After removal of 6 bases from V and 6 bases from J, the junction contained 13 bases not matched to a gene. The CDR3 has 15 amino acids. The CDR3 protein is CASRLDLAGLTEQYF. The CDR3 nucleotides read TGTGCCAGCAGGCTAGATCTAGCGGGCCTAACCGAGCAGTACTTC.

This clonotype turned up a few times. The J gene is TRBJ2-5, the V gene TRBV2, with 16 nucleotides matching TRBD2. The junction had 5 bases not matched to a gene; V was cut back by 6 bases and J by 4 bases. The CDR3 runs to 16 residues. Germline-derived CDR1 and CDR2 are SNHLY and FYNNEI. CDR3 loop: CASSSGTSGRVETQYF. The DNA of the CDR3 is TGTGCCAGCAGCTCCGGGACTAGCGGGAGGGTAGAGACCCAGTACTTC.

This clonotype was recorded many times. The chain combines TRBV11-2 with TRBJ2-7; 7 bases match TRBD2. J lost 1 base, V lost 3 bases, and 15 bases had no gene match. The CDR3 loop spans 18 amino acids. From germline, CDR1 is SGHAT and CDR2 FQNNGV. CDR3 in amino acids: CASSFGGSGGVGSYEQYF. CDR3 DNA sequence: TGTGCCAGCAGCTTCGGCGGGAGTGGAGGAGTAGGGTCCTACGAGCAGTACTTC. The entire variable domain, with the rest obtained from reference TRBV11-2 and TRBJ2-7, is as follows: EAGVAQSPRYKIIEKRQSVAFWCNPISGHATLYWYQQILGQGPKLLIQFQNNGVVDDSQLPKDRFSAERLKGVDSTLKIQPAKLEDSAVYLCASSFGGSGGVGSYEQYFGPGTRLTVT.

This clonotype appeared many times. The CDR3 protein is CASSYRLVDRWKREQYF. CDR3 in DNA: TGTGCCAGCAGTTACCGCCTCGTGGACAGATGGAAACGCGAGCAGTACTTC. The rearrangement joins TRBV6-2 or TRBV6-3 to TRBJ2-7; TRBD1 is a possible D gene (6 bases). Trimming pared 2 bases from V and 6 bases from J, leaving 23 bases between. Germline CDR1 and CDR2: MNHEY and SVGEGT. The CDR3 is 17 residues long.

The chain couples TRBV11-1 to TRBJ1-2, with 12 bases identical to TRBD1. Germline V gives CDR1 SGHAT, CDR2 FQDESV (reference sequence). J lost 6 bases, V lost 1 base, and 6 bases had no gene match. The CDR3 totals 16 residues. The CDR3 is CASSLGAGTGGNGYTF. CDR3 bases: TGTGCCAGCAGCTTAGGAGCCGGGACAGGGGGCAATGGCTACACCTTC.

This sequence joins TRBV6-1 and TRBJ1-3; possible D gene TRBD1, 6 bases. This CDR3 is built from 14 residues. Trimming cost V 8 bases and J 5 bases, with 16 bases left between them. Per germline, CDR1 MNHNS and CDR2 SASEGT. The CDR3 spells CASRRTDQRNTIYF. CDR3 nucleotides: TGTGCCAGCCGTAGGACAGATCAGAGAAACACCATATATTTT.

CDR3 nucleotides: TGTGCCAGCGCCCGGACAGGGAGAGAGTATGGCTACACCTTC. It translates to CASARTGREYGYTF. The chain has TRBV11-3 and TRBJ1-2; 8 bases map to TRBD1. This CDR3 contains 14 residues. Germline V gene data show CDR1 as SGHNT and CDR2 as YENEEA. V trimming: 8 bases; J trimming: 5 bases; junction bases outside the gene matches: 10. The full variable domain, with the rest looked up from reference TRBV11-3 and TRBJ1-2, is EAGVVQSPRYKIIEKKQPVAFWCNPISGHNTLYWYLQNLGQGPELLIRYENEEAVDDSQLPKDRFSAERLKGVDSTLKIQPAELGDSAVYLCASARTGREYGYTFGSGTRLTVV.

This clonotype showed up many times. The chain joins TRBV18 to TRBJ2-4, with D unclear. The CDR3 consists of 14 residues. Per germline, CDR1 KGHSH and CDR2 LQKENI. V lost 0 bases and J 0 bases, leaving 3 bases between the germline ends. The chain's CDR3 is CASSPPGAKNIQYF. The CDR3 bases are TGTGCCAGCTCACCACCGGGAGCCAAAAACATTCAGTACTTC. The variable domain in full, completed from reference TRBV18 and TRBJ2-4, reads NAGVMQNPRHLVRRRGQEARLRCSPMKGHSHVYWYRQLPEEGLKFMVYLQKENIIDESGMPKERFSAEFPKEGPSILRIQQVVRGDSAAYFCASSPPGAKNIQYFGAGTRLSVL.